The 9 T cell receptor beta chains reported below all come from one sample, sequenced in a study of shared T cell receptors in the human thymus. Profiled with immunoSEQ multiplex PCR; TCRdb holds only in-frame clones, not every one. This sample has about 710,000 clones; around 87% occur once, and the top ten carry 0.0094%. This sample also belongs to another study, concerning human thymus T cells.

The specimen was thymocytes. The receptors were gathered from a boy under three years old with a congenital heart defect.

CDR3 sequence: CASSPKSGRAVTEAFF. The CDR3 region has the DNA TGTGCCAGTAGCCCAAAATCGGGAAGGGCGGTAACTGAAGCTTTCTTT. This chain joins TRBV19 and TRBJ1-1, with D uncertain. The germline CDR1 and CDR2 sequences are LNHDA and SQIVND (reference sequence). V shed 6 bases and J shed 5 bases, with 22 bases lying between them. CDR3 size: 16 residues.

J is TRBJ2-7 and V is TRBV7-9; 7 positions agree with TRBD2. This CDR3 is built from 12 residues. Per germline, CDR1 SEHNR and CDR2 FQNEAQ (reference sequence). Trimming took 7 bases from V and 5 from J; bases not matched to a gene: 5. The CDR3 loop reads CASTPREDEQYF. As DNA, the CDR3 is TGTGCCAGCACCCCCCGGGAGGACGAGCAGTACTTC.

The CDR3 DNA follows: TGTGCCAGCAGTGAGATGAGTGGCTACACCTTC. Translation: CASSEMSGYTF. The chain has TRBV25-1 and TRBJ1-2; D not certain. Trimming shortened V by 3 bases and J by 7 bases, and 6 bases separated the two germline ends. CDR1 and CDR2 (germline): MGHDK, SYGVNS. CDR3 size: 11 residues.

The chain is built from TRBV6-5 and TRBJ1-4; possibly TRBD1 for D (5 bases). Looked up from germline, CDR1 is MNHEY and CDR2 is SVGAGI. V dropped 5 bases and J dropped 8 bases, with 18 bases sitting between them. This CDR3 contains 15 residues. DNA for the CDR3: TGTGCCAGCAGTCCCTCGGGGGAAGGGAGGGAAAAACTGTTTTTT. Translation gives CASSPSGEGREKLFF.

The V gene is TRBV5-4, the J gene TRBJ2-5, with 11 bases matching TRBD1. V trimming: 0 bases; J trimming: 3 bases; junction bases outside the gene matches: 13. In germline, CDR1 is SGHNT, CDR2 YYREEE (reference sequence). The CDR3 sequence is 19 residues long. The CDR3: CASSLALWTGGGLEETQYF. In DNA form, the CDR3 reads TGTGCCAGCAGCTTGGCCCTCTGGACAGGGGGCGGCCTGGAAGAGACCCAGTACTTC. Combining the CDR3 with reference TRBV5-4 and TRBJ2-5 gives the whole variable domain ETGVTQSPTHLIKTRGQQVTLRCSSQSGHNTVSWYQQALGQGPQFIFQYYREEENGRGNFPPRFSGLQFPNYSSELNVNALELDDSALYLCASSLALWTGGGLEETQYFGPGTRLLVL.

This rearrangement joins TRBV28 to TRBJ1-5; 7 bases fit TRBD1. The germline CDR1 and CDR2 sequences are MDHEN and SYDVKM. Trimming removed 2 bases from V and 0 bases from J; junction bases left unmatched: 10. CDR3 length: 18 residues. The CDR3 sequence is CASSLRPSGQHSNQPQHF. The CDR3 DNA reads TGTGCCAGCAGTTTAAGACCATCGGGACAGCATAGCAATCAGCCCCAGCATTTT.

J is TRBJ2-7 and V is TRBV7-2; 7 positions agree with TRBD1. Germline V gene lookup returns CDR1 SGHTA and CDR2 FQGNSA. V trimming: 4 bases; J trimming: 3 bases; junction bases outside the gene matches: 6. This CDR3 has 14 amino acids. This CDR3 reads CASSCYRGNYEQYF. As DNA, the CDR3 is TGTGCCAGCAGCTGCTACAGGGGCAACTACGAGCAGTACTTC.

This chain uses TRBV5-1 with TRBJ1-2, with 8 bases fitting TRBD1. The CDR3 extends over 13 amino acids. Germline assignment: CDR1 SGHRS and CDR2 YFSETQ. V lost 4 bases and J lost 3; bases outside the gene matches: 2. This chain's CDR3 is CASSVQGDYGYTF. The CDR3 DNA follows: TGCGCCAGCAGCGTACAGGGGGACTATGGCTACACCTTC. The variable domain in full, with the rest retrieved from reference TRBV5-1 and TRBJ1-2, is KAGVTQTPRYLIKTRGQQVTLSCSPISGHRSVSWYQQTPGQGLQFLFEYFSETQRNKGNFPGRFSGRQFSNSRSEMNVSTLELGDSALYLCASSVQGDYGYTFGSGTRLTVV.

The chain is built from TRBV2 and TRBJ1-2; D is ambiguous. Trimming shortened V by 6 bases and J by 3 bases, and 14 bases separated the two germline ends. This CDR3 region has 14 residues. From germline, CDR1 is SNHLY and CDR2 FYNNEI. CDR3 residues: CASSERPLYYGYTF. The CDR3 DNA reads TGTGCCAGCAGCGAGCGGCCCTTATACTATGGCTACACCTTC.